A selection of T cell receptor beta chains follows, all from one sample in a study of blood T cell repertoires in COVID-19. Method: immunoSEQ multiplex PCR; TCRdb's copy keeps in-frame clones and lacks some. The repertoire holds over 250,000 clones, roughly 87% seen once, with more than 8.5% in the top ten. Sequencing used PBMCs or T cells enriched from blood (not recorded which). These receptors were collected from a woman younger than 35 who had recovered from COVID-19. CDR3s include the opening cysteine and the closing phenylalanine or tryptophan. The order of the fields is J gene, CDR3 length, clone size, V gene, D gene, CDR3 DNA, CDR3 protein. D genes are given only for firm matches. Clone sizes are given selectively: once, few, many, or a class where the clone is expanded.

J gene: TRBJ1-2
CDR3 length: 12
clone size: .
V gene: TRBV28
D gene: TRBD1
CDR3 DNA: TGTGCCAGCAGAGGGACAGTCTATGGCTACACCTTC
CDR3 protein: CASRGTVYGYTF

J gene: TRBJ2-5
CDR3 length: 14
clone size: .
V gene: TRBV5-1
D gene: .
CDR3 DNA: TGCGCCAGCAGCTTTGATCTATTCCAAGAGACCCAGTACTTC
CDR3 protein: CASSFDLFQETQYF

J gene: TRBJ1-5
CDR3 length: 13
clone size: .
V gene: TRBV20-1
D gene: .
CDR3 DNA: TGCAGTGCTAGTGGGGCTAGCAATCAGCCCCAGCATTTT
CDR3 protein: CSASGASNQPQHF

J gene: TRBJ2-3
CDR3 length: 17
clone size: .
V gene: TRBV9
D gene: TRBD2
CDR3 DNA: TGTGCCAGCAGCGCCGCGGGACTAGCGGGGAAAGAAGATACGCAGTATTTT
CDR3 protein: CASSAAGLAGKEDTQYF

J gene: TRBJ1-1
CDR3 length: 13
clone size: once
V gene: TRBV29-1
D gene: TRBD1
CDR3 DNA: TGCAGCGTGGACGACAGGGCATACACTGAAGCTTTCTTT
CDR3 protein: CSVDDRAYTEAFF

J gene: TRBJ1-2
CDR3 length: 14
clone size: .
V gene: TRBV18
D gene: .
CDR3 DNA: TGTGCCAGCTCACCACCGTGGGCGTCTACTGGCTACACCTTC
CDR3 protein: CASSPPWASTGYTF

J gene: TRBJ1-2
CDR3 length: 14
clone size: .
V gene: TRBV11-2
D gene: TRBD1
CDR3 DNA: TGTGCCAGCAGCTTTTCGACAGGGGGCTATGGCTACACCTTC
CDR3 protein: CASSFSTGGYGYTF

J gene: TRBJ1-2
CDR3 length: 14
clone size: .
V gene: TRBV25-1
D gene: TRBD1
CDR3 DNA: TGTGCCAGCAGTCCCCCGGGACAGGTTTCCGGCTACACCTTC
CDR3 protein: CASSPPGQVSGYTF

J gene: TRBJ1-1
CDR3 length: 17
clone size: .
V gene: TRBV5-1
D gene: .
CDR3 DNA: TGCGCCAGCAGCTTGTGGATAGTTAGGGGAACTAACACTGAAGCTTTCTTT
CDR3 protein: CASSLWIVRGTNTEAFF

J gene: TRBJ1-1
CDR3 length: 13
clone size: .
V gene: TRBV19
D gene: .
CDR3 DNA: TGTGCCAGTAGTTCACAGACGGTGACCCAAGCTTTCTTT
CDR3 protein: CASSSQTVTQAFF

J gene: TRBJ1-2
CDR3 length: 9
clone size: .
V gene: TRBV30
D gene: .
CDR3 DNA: TGTGCCTGGAATCAAGGCTACACCTTC
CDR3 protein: CAWNQGYTF

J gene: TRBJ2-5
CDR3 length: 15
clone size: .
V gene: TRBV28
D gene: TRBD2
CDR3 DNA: TGTGCCAGCAGCCTCGGACTAGCGGGGGTAGAGACCCAGTACTTC
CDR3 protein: CASSLGLAGVETQYF

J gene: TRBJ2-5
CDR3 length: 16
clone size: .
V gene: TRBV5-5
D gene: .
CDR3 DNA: TGTGCCAGCAGCGCCCTCGGGGTCGGGGTAAGAGAGACCCAGTACTTC
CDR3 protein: CASSALGVGVRETQYF

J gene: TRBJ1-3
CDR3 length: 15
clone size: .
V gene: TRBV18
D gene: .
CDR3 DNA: TGTGCCAGCTCACAAGACAGACCCTCTGGAAACACCATATATTTT
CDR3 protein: CASSQDRPSGNTIYF

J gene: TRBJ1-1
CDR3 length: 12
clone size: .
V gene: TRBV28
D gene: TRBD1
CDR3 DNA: TGTGCCAGCAGCGGACAGGGCCCTGAAGCTTTCTTT
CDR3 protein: CASSGQGPEAFF

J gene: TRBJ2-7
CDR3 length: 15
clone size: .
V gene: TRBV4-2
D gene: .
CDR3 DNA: TGTGCCAGCAGCCTAGGAAGACAGACACCTTACGAGCAGTACTTC
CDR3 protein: CASSLGRQTPYEQYF

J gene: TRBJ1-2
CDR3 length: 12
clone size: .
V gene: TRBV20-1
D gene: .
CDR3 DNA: TGCAGTGCTAGTAGTGTGGCCTATGGCTACACCTTC
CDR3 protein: CSASSVAYGYTF

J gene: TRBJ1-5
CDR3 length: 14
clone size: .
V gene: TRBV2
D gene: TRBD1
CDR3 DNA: TGTGCCAGCAGACTTTTACAGGGGGTTCAGCCCCAGCATTTT
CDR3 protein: CASRLLQGVQPQHF

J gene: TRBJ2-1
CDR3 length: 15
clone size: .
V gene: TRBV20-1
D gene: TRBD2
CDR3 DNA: TGCAGTGCTAGTCTCCAGCGGGGGGGCATCAATGAGCAGTTCTTC
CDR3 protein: CSASLQRGGINEQFF

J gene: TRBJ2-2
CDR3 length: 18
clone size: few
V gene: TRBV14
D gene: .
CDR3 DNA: TGTGCCAGCAGCCAAGATCCGGCAGGGACAAGGATTACCGGGGAGCTGTTTTTT
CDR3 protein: CASSQDPAGTRITGELFF

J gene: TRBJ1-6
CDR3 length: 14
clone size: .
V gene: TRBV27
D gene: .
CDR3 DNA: TGTGCCAGCAGTGGGACACGGAATAATTCACCCCTCCACTTT
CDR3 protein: CASSGTRNNSPLHF

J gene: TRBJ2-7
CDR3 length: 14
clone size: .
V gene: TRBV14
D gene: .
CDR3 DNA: TGTGCCAGCAGCCAAGCTTCCCTCGGGAACGAGCAGTACTTC
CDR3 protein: CASSQASLGNEQYF

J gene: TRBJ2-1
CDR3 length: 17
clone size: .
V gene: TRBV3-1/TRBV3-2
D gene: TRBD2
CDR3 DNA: TGTGCCAGCAGCCGGTTTTTGACTAGCGGGAGTTACAATGAGCAGTTCTTC
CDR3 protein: CASSRFLTSGSYNEQFF

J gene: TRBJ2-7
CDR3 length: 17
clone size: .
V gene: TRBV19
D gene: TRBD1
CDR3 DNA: TGTGCCAGTAGTATTAGCAGGGGGCCACTCCTAACCTACGAGCAGTACTTC
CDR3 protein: CASSISRGPLLTYEQYF

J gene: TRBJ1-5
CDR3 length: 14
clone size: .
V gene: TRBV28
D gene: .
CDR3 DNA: TGTGCCAGCAGGATACCTAATAGCAATCAGCCCCAGCATTTT
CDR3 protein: CASRIPNSNQPQHF

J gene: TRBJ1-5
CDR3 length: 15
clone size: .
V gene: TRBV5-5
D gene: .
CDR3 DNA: TGTGCCAGCAGCTTCTCAGTTTTAAGCAATCAGCCCCAGCATTTT
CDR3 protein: CASSFSVLSNQPQHF

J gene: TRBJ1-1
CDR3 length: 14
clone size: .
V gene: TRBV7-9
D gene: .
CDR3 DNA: TGTGCCAGCAGCTTAGGAACTGGGCTGGCTGAAGCTTTCTTT
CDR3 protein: CASSLGTGLAEAFF

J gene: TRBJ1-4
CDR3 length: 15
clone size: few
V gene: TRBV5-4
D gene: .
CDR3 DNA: TGTGCCAGCAGCTTGCAATCGCGGGGTAATGAAAAACTGTTTTTT
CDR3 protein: CASSLQSRGNEKLFF

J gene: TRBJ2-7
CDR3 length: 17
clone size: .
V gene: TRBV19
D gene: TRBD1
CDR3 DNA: TGTGCCAGTAGTCCGCATGTCAACAGGGGGCTATCCTACGAGCAGTACTTC
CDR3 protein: CASSPHVNRGLSYEQYF

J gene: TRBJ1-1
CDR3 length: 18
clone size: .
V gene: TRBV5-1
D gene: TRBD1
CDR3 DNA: TGCGCCAGCAGCCTTGGGAGGACAGGGGGCTTTGTTGACACTGAAGCTTTCTTT
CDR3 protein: CASSLGRTGGFVDTEAFF

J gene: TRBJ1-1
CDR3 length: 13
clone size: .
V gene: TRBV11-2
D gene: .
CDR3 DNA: TGTGCCAGCAGCAACCTACCGGGAACTGAAGCTTTCTTT
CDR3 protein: CASSNLPGTEAFF

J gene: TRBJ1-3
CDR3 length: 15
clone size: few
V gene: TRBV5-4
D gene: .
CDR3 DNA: TGTGCCAGCAGCCGGGGAGACGTGGGAGGAAACACCATATATTTT
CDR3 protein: CASSRGDVGGNTIYF

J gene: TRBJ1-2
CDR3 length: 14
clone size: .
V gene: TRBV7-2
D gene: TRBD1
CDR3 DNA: TGTGCCAGCAGCTTAGCGGCAGGGGGCTATGGCTACACCTTC
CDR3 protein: CASSLAAGGYGYTF

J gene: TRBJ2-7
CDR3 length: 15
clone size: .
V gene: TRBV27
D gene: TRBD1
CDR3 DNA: TGTGCCAGCAGTTTATCTGGGACAGGGGCGTACGAGCAGTACTTC
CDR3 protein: CASSLSGTGAYEQYF

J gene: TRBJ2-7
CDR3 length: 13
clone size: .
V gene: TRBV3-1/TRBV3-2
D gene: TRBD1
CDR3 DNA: TGTGCCAGCAGCCAGGGGACAGGGGGCGAGCAGTACTTC
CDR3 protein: CASSQGTGGEQYF

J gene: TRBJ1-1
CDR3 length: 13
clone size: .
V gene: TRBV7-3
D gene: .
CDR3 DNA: TGTGCCAGCAGCAGGGAGGGGAACACTGAAGCTTTCTTT
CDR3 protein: CASSREGNTEAFF

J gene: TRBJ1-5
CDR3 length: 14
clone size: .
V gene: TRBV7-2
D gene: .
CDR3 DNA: TGTGCCAGCAGCTTCGGGGGTAACAATCAGCCCCAGCATTTT
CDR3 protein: CASSFGGNNQPQHF

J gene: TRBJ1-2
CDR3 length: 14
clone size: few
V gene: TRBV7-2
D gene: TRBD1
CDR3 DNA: TGTGCCAGCAGTTATGACAGGGGGAACTATGGCTACACCTTC
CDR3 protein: CASSYDRGNYGYTF

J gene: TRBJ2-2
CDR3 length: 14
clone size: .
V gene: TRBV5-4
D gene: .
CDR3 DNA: TGTGCCAGCAGTTTCGCGGGGCGCACCGGGGAGCTGTTTTTT
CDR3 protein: CASSFAGRTGELFF

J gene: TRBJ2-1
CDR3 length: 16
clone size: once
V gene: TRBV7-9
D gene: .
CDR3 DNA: TGTGCCAGCAGCCCCTCAGGGGGGCAAGCGAACAATGAGCAGTTCTTC
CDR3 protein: CASSPSGGQANNEQFF

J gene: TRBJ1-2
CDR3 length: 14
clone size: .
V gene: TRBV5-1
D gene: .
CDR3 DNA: TGCGCCAGCAGCCCTAACGGGGCGGGGTATGGCTACACCTTC
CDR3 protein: CASSPNGAGYGYTF

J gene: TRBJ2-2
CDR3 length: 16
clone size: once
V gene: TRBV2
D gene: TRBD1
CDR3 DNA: TGTGCCAGCAGCGAACAGACAGGGGCGAACACCGGGGAGCTGTTTTTT
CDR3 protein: CASSEQTGANTGELFF

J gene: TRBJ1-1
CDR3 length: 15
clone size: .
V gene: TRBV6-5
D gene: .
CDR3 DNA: TGTGCCAGCAGTTACGTATTGGGGGGAAACACTGAAGCTTTCTTT
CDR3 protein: CASSYVLGGNTEAFF

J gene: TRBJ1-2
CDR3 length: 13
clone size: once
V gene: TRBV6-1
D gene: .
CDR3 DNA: TGTGCCAGCAGTGATTGGGTTGCCGGGGGCTACACCTTC
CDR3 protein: CASSDWVAGGYTF

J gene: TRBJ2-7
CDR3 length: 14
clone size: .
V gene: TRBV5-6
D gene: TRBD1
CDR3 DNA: TGTGCCAGCAGCCGGGGACAGGGAAGGGACGAGCAGTACTTC
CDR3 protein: CASSRGQGRDEQYF